A selection of T cell receptor beta chains follows, all from one sample in a study of CD8 T cells in Susac syndrome. TCRdb reanalysed the immunoSEQ multiplex PCR reads using MiXCR and keeps one entry per CDR3 protein. The sample lists some 110,000 distinct CDR3 sequences; approximately 95% were seen once. Input material: CD8+ T cells from PBMCs. Receptors were obtained from a human donor with Susac syndrome. Both conserved end residues are part of each CDR3. The listing skips clone size in some rows; elsewhere it reads once, few, many or a size class.

TRBJ2-1 | NA | TRBV19 | CATISRGGIDEQFF
TRBJ2-7 | NA | TRBV20-1 | CSASYGFNEQYF
TRBJ1-2 | NA | TRBV9 | CASSGRQGPPTGGYTF
TRBJ2-1 | once | TRBV20-1 | CSARGWEQFF
TRBJ2-1 | NA | TRBV5-6 | CASSPAAGGFQYGGQFF
TRBJ2-5 | NA | TRBV7-7 | CASSLTLDNQETQYF
TRBJ1-2 | NA | TRBV25-1 | CASSEFGDYGYTF
TRBJ2-3 | NA | TRBV9 | CASSARQGEIVMADTQYF
TRBJ2-1 | NA | TRBV4-3 | CASSQDSPGRNEQFF
TRBJ2-1 | once | TRBV12-3/TRBV12-4 | CASSTQGVYNEQFF
TRBJ2-1 | NA | TRBV2 | CASRETGPNEQFF
TRBJ2-2 | NA | TRBV15 | CATSVERGAATGELFF
TRBJ1-2 | NA | TRBV23-1 | CASSQSGGSYGYTF
TRBJ2-3 | NA | TRBV15 | CATSREADTDTQYF
TRBJ1-5 | NA | TRBV20-1 | CSARSRESQPQHF
TRBJ1-2 | NA | TRBV6-5 | CASSYGVREDYGYTF
TRBJ2-4 | NA | TRBV4-3 | CASSQEVGTGRNIQYF
TRBJ1-1 | NA | TRBV7-9 | CASSLAAGTEAFF
TRBJ2-1 | NA | TRBV10-2 | CASSESGGDEQFF
TRBJ2-2 | NA | TRBV5-6 | CASSLVPNTGELFF
TRBJ2-2 | NA | TRBV7-9 | CASSSVGTDTGELFF
TRBJ2-5 | NA | TRBV7-7 | CASSLGESGQETQYF
TRBJ2-5 | once | TRBV9 | CASSSGQGSRETQYF
TRBJ1-1 | once | TRBV20-1 | CSARGTGVYTEAFF
TRBJ2-2 | NA | TRBV10-2 | CATSDKNTGELFF
TRBJ2-7 | NA | TRBV6-2/TRBV6-3 | CASSYYSREQYF
TRBJ2-7 | NA | TRBV20-1 | CSARSPAGASYEQYF
TRBJ2-1 | NA | TRBV20-1 | CSASYQGNEQFF
TRBJ2-7 | NA | TRBV11-2 | CASSLDYRAAGAYEQYF
TRBJ1-3 | NA | TRBV6-5 | CASSYSVPGQGRNTIYF
TRBJ2-5 | NA | TRBV4-1 | CASSQELVLAGAQTADQETQYF
TRBJ1-2 | NA | TRBV13 | CASSLEPGHPNGYTF
TRBJ2-5 | NA | TRBV20-1 | CSARDLIAGRETQYF
TRBJ2-1 | NA | TRBV9 | CASSVDGSYNEQFF
TRBJ2-5 | NA | TRBV2 | CASSQGQGQETQYF
TRBJ1-2 | NA | TRBV9 | CASSRPGQPYGYTF
TRBJ2-7 | NA | TRBV2 | CASSYQGDYEQYF
TRBJ2-7 | NA | TRBV5-6 | CASSLGVGPPYEQYF
TRBJ2-5 | NA | TRBV9 | CASTTSGGAGETQYF
TRBJ1-5 | NA | TRBV10-2 | CASSEQFSNQPQHF
TRBJ2-2 | NA | TRBV12-3/TRBV12-4 | CALGTGGTGELFF
TRBJ2-3 | NA | TRBV11-2 | CASSLGPTISVTDTQYF
TRBJ2-7 | NA | TRBV7-9 | CASSFAGTIEQYF
TRBJ2-4 | NA | TRBV20-1 | CSAPARTGPKNIQYF
TRBJ2-6 | NA | TRBV3-1 | CASSHNGDSGANVLTF
TRBJ1-1 | NA | TRBV9 | CASSEGARTGTEAFF
TRBJ2-3 | NA | TRBV5-1 | CASSFRQGFTDTQYF
TRBJ2-2 | NA | TRBV24-1 | CATSDSQPDNTGELFF